This T cell receptor (beta chain) was sequenced for a study of radiotherapy plus CTLA-4 blockade in lung cancer. Germline loops: CDR1 SGHRS, CDR2 YFSETQ. This CDR3 is built from 14 residues. V shed 3 bases, J shed 8 bases, and the junction held 7 bases outside the gene matches. TCRdb's copy holds only in-frame clones and misses some; the assay was immunoSEQ multiplex PCR. In the table there are tens of thousands of clones, 70% to 90% of which are singletons. Study-wide results and limits: In blood, early T cell clone dynamics reportedly predicted response best, together with interferon-beta.

Concerning this clone itself: Antigen specificity is unknown.

The chain carries TRBV5-1 and TRBJ1-4; 7 positions match TRBD1. This specimen was peripheral blood, taken from a patient treated with radiotherapy plus ipilimumab. The receptor was isolated from a human donor with non-small cell lung cancer whose response to radiotherapy plus ipilimumab could not be evaluated. The CDR3 reads CASSSGQPREKLFF. The CDR3 nucleotides read TGCGCCAGCAGCTCGGGACAGCCGAGAGAAAAACTGTTTTTT.